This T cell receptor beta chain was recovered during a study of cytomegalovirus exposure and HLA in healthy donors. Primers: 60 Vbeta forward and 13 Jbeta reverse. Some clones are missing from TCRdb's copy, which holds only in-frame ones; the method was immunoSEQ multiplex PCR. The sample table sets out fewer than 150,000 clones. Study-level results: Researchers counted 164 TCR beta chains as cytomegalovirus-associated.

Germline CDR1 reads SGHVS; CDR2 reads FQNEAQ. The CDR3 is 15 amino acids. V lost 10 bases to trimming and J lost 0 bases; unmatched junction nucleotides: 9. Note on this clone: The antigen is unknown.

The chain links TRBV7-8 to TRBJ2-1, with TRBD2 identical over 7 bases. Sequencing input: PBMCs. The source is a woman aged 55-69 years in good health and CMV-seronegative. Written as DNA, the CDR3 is TGTGCCACCCTAAAAGCGGGAAGCTCCTACAATGAGCAGTTCTTC. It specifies CATLKAGSSYNEQFF.